A single sample gave rise to the 22 T cell receptor beta chains below, sequenced in a study of cytomegalovirus exposure and HLA in healthy donors. PCR used 60 Vbeta primers and 13 Jbeta primers. The table came from immunoSEQ multiplex PCR; TCRdb's copy has only in-frame clones and leaves some out. There are 100,000 to 150,000 clones in the sample; about 85% occur only once, and 4% lies in the top ten. The sequenced material came from PBMCs. These receptors were obtained from a man aged 18 to 29 in good health and CMV-seropositive.

The genes are TRBV5-6 and TRBJ1-5, with a possible D match to TRBD1 (5 bases). This CDR3 is built from 12 residues. Trimming stripped 3 bases from V and 6 bases from J, with 7 bases between. The germline V gene has CDR1 SGHDT and CDR2 YYEEEE. CDR3 protein: CASSYGGQPQHF. The CDR3 DNA sequence: TGTGCCAGCAGCTACGGGGGTCAGCCCCAGCATTTT.

The chain carries TRBV10-2 and TRBJ2-1; possibly TRBD1 for D (5 bases). V lost 4 bases and J lost 2, with 12 bases in between. This CDR3 spans 15 amino acids. In germline, CDR1 is WSHSY, CDR2 SAAADI. The CDR3 loop is CASSGPGIAYNEQFF. The CDR3 DNA reads as TGCGCCAGCAGTGGCCCAGGGATCGCCTACAATGAGCAGTTCTTC.

The J gene is TRBJ1-1, the V gene TRBV25-1; D gene ambiguous. Germline V gives CDR1 MGHDK, CDR2 SYGVNS. This CDR3 spans 14 amino acids. Trimming took 6 bases from V and 5 from J, leaving 16 bases between them. CDR3 sequence (DNA): TGTGCCAGCAGCTGGTACGATTCCGGGACTGAAGCTTTCTTT. Its translation is CASSWYDSGTEAFF.

The chain uses TRBV13 and TRBJ1-3; D remains ambiguous. The V and J ends lost 2 bases and 4 bases respectively, with 9 bases between them. CDR3 length: 14 residues. From germline, CDR1 is PRHDT and CDR2 FYEKMQ (reference sequence). CDR3: CASSLSVRGNTIYF. The CDR3 bases are TGTGCCAGCAGCTTATCGGTCAGGGGAAACACCATATATTTT.

The CDR3 sequence: CASRTALGNTGELFF. CDR3 in DNA: TGCGCCAGCAGAACCGCCCTAGGGAACACCGGGGAGCTGTTTTTT. V gene TRBV5-1 combines with J gene TRBJ2-2; D unresolved. The CDR3 extends over 15 amino acids. Trimming stripped 5 bases from V and 1 base from J, with 12 bases between. Germline V lookup: CDR1 SGHRS, CDR2 YFSETQ. Full variable domain (missing parts from reference TRBV5-1 and TRBJ2-2): KAGVTQTPRYLIKTRGQQVTLSCSPISGHRSVSWYQQTPGQGLQFLFEYFSETQRNKGNFPGRFSGRQFSNSRSEMNVSTLELGDSALYLCASRTALGNTGELFFGEGSRLTVL.

This clone was observed a few times. The rearrangement joins TRBV30 to TRBJ1-1; possibly TRBD1 for D (6 bases). Trimming removed 1 base at V and 5 bases at J, with 32 bases between. The CDR3 totals 20 residues. From germline, CDR1 is GTSNPN and CDR2 SVGIG (reference sequence). CDR3 amino acids: CAWSGYSDKTETGFRTEAFF. As DNA, the CDR3 is TGTGCCTGGAGTGGATACTCCGACAAAACCGAGACAGGTTTTCGGACTGAAGCTTTCTTT.

This chain connects TRBV19 to TRBJ1-5; 7 bases fit TRBD1. The CDR3 consists of 15 residues. Looked up from germline, CDR1 is LNHDA and CDR2 is SQIVND (reference sequence). V trimming: 6 bases; J trimming: 4 bases; junction bases outside the gene matches: 9. CDR3 nucleotides: TGTGCCAGTAGAGAATCAGGGGGTCTAAATCAGCCCCAGCATTTT. This encodes CASRESGGLNQPQHF. The full variable domain, with the rest looked up from reference TRBV19 and TRBJ1-5, is DGGITQSPKYLFRKEGQNVTLSCEQNLNHDAMYWYRQDPGQGLRLIYYSQIVNDFQKGDIAEGYSVSREKKESFPLTVTSAQKNPTAFYLCASRESGGLNQPQHFGDGTRLSIL.

The rearrangement joins TRBV5-1 to TRBJ2-5; D is unclear. CDR1 is SGHRS, CDR2 YFSETQ, per germline. This CDR3 contains 15 residues. V was trimmed by 0 bases and J by 4 bases, leaving 13 bases between them. The CDR3 protein is CASSLGSRVGETQYF. The DNA of the CDR3 is TGCGCCAGCAGCTTGGGGTCTCGGGTAGGAGAGACCCAGTACTTC.

In its sample, this clone was seen a few times. The V call is TRBV4-1, the J call TRBJ1-1, with TRBD1 identical over 9 bases. With V trimmed by 3 bases and J by 0 bases, 5 bases remained unmatched. The germline gives CDR1 MGHRA, CDR2 YSYEKL. The CDR3 has 16 residues. CDR3 in amino acids: CASSQTGGSMNTEAFF. The CDR3 DNA is TGCGCCAGCAGCCAGACAGGGGGAAGCATGAACACTGAAGCTTTCTTT.

The chain is built from TRBV6-5 and TRBJ2-7; D may be TRBD2 (5 bases). The CDR3 extends over 15 amino acids. CDR1 and CDR2 (germline): MNHEY, SVGAGI. The V end was cut by 7 bases, the J end by 8 bases, with 24 bases between. CDR3 bases: TGTGCCAGCACCCCCCGAGGGAGAACAGAGCACCAGCAGTACTTC. As protein: CASTPRGRTEHQQYF.

The J gene is TRBJ2-7, the V gene TRBV29-1; perhaps TRBD2 as D (6 bases). The CDR3 contains 12 residues. From germline, CDR1 is SQVTM and CDR2 ANQGSEA. The V gene lost 7 bases and the J gene lost 2 bases, with 12 bases spanning the gap. As DNA, the CDR3 is TGCAGCGCACGGGACTCAGCCTACGAGCAGTACTTC. It encodes CSARDSAYEQYF.

The count of this clone is one. The chain employs TRBV10-1 and TRBJ1-5; 9 nucleotides agree with TRBD1. The ends lost 5 bases at V and 2 bases at J; junction bases unmatched: 7. CDR1 is WNHNN, CDR2 SYGVQD, per germline (reference sequence). The CDR3 consists of 16 residues. The CDR3 spells CASSPGTGFRNQPQHF. DNA of the CDR3: TGCGCCAGCAGTCCAGGGACAGGGTTTCGCAATCAGCCCCAGCATTTT.

The chain recombines TRBV30 with TRBJ1-1, with a possible D match to TRBD1 (6 bases). Trimming pared 7 bases from V and 0 bases from J, leaving 9 bases between. The germline V gene has CDR1 GTSNPN and CDR2 SVGIG (reference sequence). There are 12 residues in the CDR3. CDR3 nucleotides: TGTGCCTCAGGACAGATGAACACTGAAGCTTTCTTT. Its protein is CASGQMNTEAFF. The complete variable domain, with remaining parts taken from reference TRBV30 and TRBJ1-1, reads SQTIHQWPATLVQPVGSPLSLECTVEGTSNPNLYWYRQAAGRGLQLLFYSVGIGQISSEVPQNLSASRPQDRQFILSSKKLLLSDSGFYLCASGQMNTEAFFGQGTRLTVV.

The chain joins TRBV19 to TRBJ1-1; D is unclear. CDR1 is LNHDA, CDR2 SQIVND, per germline (reference sequence). Trimming removed 4 bases from V and 0 bases from J, with 18 bases in between. The CDR3 totals 17 residues. This chain's CDR3 is CASSKWTAPTMNTEAFF. CDR3 nucleotides: TGTGCCAGTAGTAAATGGACTGCACCCACCATGAACACTGAAGCTTTCTTT.

This clone was seen only a few times. The rearrangement links TRBV7-2 to TRBJ2-3; 8 positions match TRBD2. The V and J ends lost 5 bases and 2 bases, in that order; junction bases with no gene match: 18. CDR3 length equals 19 residues. CDR1 is SGHTA, CDR2 FQGNSA, per germline. The chain's CDR3 is CASSPKGSASGPYTDTQYF. The DNA of the CDR3 is TGTGCCAGCAGCCCGAAGGGCAGCGCTAGCGGGCCGTACACAGATACGCAGTATTTT.

The V and J genes are TRBV7-9 and TRBJ2-1; 8 nucleotides line up with TRBD1. V gave up 5 bases and J gave up 6 bases; unmatched junction bases: 6. Germline values: CDR1 SEHNR, CDR2 FQNEAQ (reference sequence). This CDR3 spans 14 amino acids. CDR3 nucleotide sequence: TGTGCCAGCAGCAACGGACAGGGTGGCAATGAGCAGTTCTTC. The encoded protein is CASSNGQGGNEQFF.

The rearrangement uses TRBV27 and TRBJ2-5; 10 nucleotides align to TRBD1. V shed 4 bases, J shed 5 bases, and the junction held 10 bases outside the gene matches. The germline V gene has CDR1 MNHEY and CDR2 SMNVEV (reference sequence). This CDR3 is built from 16 residues. CDR3 sequence (DNA): TGTGCCAGCAGTTCCCTTTTAGGACAGGGGGGGGAGACCCAGTACTTC. Protein sequence: CASSSLLGQGGETQYF.

The rearrangement joins TRBV11-2 to TRBJ1-1; D is perhaps TRBD1 (5 bases). V dropped 5 bases and J dropped 1 base, with 8 bases sitting between them. The length of the CDR3 is 13 residues. Looked up from germline, CDR1 is SGHAT and CDR2 is FQNNGV. The CDR3 sequence: CASSTTENTEAFF. CDR3 nucleotide sequence: TGTGCCAGCAGCACGACAGAGAACACTGAAGCTTTCTTT.

This clone was seen only a few times. The chain employs TRBV7-2 and TRBJ2-1, with 8 bases that match TRBD2. After removal of 5 bases from V and 3 bases from J, the junction contained 6 bases not matched to a gene. The CDR3 loop spans 15 amino acids. Germline CDR1 is SGHTA and CDR2 is FQGNSA. CDR3 coding DNA: TGTGCCAGCAGCCTCGGCAGCGGGAGCTACAATGAGCAGTTCTTC. It encodes CASSLGSGSYNEQFF.

The chain's CDR3 is CASRHTWNTGELFF. CDR3 coding DNA: TGTGCCAGCAGACACACCTGGAACACCGGGGAGCTGTTTTTT. The chain recombines TRBV27 with TRBJ2-2; D gene unclear. The CDR3 extends over 14 amino acids. Trimming pared 6 bases from V and 1 base from J, leaving 9 bases between. The germline gives CDR1 MNHEY, CDR2 SMNVEV (reference sequence).

The chain links TRBV6-5 to TRBJ1-4, with 7 positions matching TRBD1. This CDR3 is 14 amino acids long. With 4 bases clipped from V and 5 bases from J, the junction kept 4 bases outside the gene matches. Germline V gene lookup returns CDR1 MNHEY and CDR2 SVGAGI. The CDR3 loop reads CASSSGTENEKLFF. CDR3 nucleotide sequence: TGTGCCAGCAGTTCCGGGACAGAAAATGAAAAACTGTTTTTT.

The DNA for the CDR3 is TGTGCCAGCAGCCTCGCTACAGGGGTCACTGAAGCTTTCTTT. It translates to CASSLATGVTEAFF. This sequence joins TRBV7-8 and TRBJ1-1, with 7 bases lining up with TRBD1. The CDR3 is 14 residues long. Germline V CDR1 and CDR2: SGHVS, FQNEAQ. V shed 5 bases, J shed 4 bases, and the junction held 7 bases outside the gene matches.